The sequence of this T cell receptor beta chain was determined in a study of Graves' ophthalmopathy and Graves' hyperthyroidism. Hyperthyroidism patients were newly diagnosed, under 2 months' duration, aged 18 to 65. Clinical symptoms and serum thyroxine were used for diagnosis; TRAb, thyroid ultrasound and orbital computed tomography were also relied on. The sequenced template was RNA, covering the TCR beta CDR3 region. HTBI primers primed a first-round RT-PCR, and a second-round multiplex PCR followed. Each CDR3 protein is one row after TCRdb ran MiXCR on the multiplex PCR reads. The data show about 1.1 million distinct CDR3 sequences, about two fifths seen once. This clonotype was picked up many times. The antigen is unknown. Overall study results and limits: Ophthalmopathy progression was predicted by the model at roughly 66% sensitivity and 72% to 75% specificity. A majority of expanded thyroid clonotypes exceeding 0.001 frequency were likewise present in blood.

Deletions cut 4 bases from V and 6 bases from J, with 24 bases between. The germline gives CDR1 SGHDN, CDR2 FVKESK. CDR3 length equals 17 residues. Sequenced input: peripheral blood or thyroid tissue (not recorded which). This chain links TRBV14 with TRBJ1-2; no clear D. The TCR was taken from an adult man with Graves' hyperthyroidism. The CDR3 coding sequence is TGTGCCAGCAGCCGTTCCCCGACCTTTCGCGGCAACGATGGCTACACCTTC. It specifies CASSRSPTFRGNDGYTF.